This TCR beta chain was retrieved from a study of blood T cell repertoires in COVID-19. This clone has more than one count but fewer than ten. Germline V gives CDR1 MDHEN, CDR2 SYDVKM. Between the trimmed V and J ends, which lost 10 bases and 14 bases, there was a span of 12 bases. CDR3 length: 10 amino acids. The repertoire was sequenced with immunoSEQ multiplex PCR; TCRdb's copy has only in-frame clones and lacks some. The table includes approximately 260,000 clones, around 84% detected once. The sequencing sample was made of PBMCs or T cells enriched from blood (not recorded which). This receptor was taken from a man under 40 with acute COVID-19. This chain links TRBV28 with TRBJ1-6; D gene uncertain. CDR3 residues: CAIGMLTLHF. CDR3 in DNA: TGTGCCATCGGTATGTTGACCCTCCACTTT.